This T cell receptor (beta chain) was sequenced for a study of T cells in Graves' hyperthyroidism and ophthalmopathy. Study-level results: Among clonotypes expanded in thyroid above 0.001, most were also found in blood. Stable hyperthyroidism was told apart from ophthalmopathy by a model built on 13 V-J features.

This CDR3 is 16 amino acids long. Germline CDR1 reads DFQATT; CDR2 reads SNEGSKA (reference sequence). Losses at the gene ends were 5 bases for V and 5 bases for J; bases not matched to a gene: 15. Remarks on this clonotype: Its antigen is not identified.

Ophthalmopathy in the patients scored at least 3 on Clinical Activity Score and at least 4 on NOSPECS grade, lasting under 3 months. A roughly 9.7 ml volume of fresh peripheral blood provided the PBMCs. There were TCR beta CDR3 regions amplified from RNA transcripts. During a first-round RT-PCR of the TCR CDR3, the HTBI primer set was used. Via MiXCR, TCRdb re-called the multiplex PCR reads, giving one row per CDR3 protein. The sample records 600,000 to 650,000 distinct CDR3 sequences, around 21% being singletons. The V gene is TRBV20-1, the J gene TRBJ2-1; 7 positions match TRBD2. The material sequenced was blood. This sequence was found in a man aged 30 to 39 with Graves' ophthalmopathy. CDR3: CSAVRIPSGVDNEQFF. CDR3 sequence (DNA): TGCAGTGCTGTACGGATCCCTAGCGGAGTTGACAATGAGCAGTTCTTC.